This TCR beta chain appears in the sequencing data of a study of T-cell reconstitution after alpha-beta-depleted transplantation in children. During its preparation, the TCRbeta library received unique molecular identifiers. MiXCR, applied by TCRdb to the PCR reads, yields one record per CDR3 protein. Here the sample spans 360,000 or so distinct CDR3 sequences, about a fifth being singletons. The CDR3 runs to 14 residues. CDR1 and CDR2 from the germline V gene are SGHTA and FQGNSA. Trimming stripped 5 bases from V and 0 bases from J, with 10 bases between. The sample in question was PBMCs from the stem cell graft donor, obtained from the stem cell graft. The source of this sequence is a human donor who donated a stem cell graft to a child with acute myeloid leukemia. The chain combines TRBV7-2 with TRBJ1-1, with a possible D match to TRBD1 (6 bases). CDR3 loop: CASSQTGMNTEAFF. DNA of the CDR3: TGTGCCAGCAGCCAGACAGGAATGAACACTGAAGCTTTCTTT. The full variable domain, its missing parts supplied by reference TRBV7-2 and TRBJ1-1, is GAGVSQSPSNKVTEKGKDVELRCDPISGHTALYWYRQSLGQGLEFLIYFQGNSAPDKSGLPSDRFSAERTGGSVSTLTIQRTQQEDSAVYLCASSQTGMNTEAFFGQGTRLTVV.